This record looks at one TCR beta chain sequence and its context. This specimen belongs to a study of blood T cell repertoires in COVID-19. On the study more broadly: COVID-19 samples collected from the United States, Italy and Spain covered acute and convalescent phases. T cells, B-cell-depleted T cells, or PBMCs supplied cDNA or gDNA.

Per the original methods: Researchers report that nucleated cell counts were estimated from reference gene primer amplification. Profiled with immunoSEQ multiplex PCR; TCRdb holds only in-frame clones, not every one. V, J and clone size are those of that table, while D and trimming were read from the DNA. The table lists about 36,000 clones, 84% of them singletons. The CDR3 has 13 amino acids. CDR1 SNHLY and CDR2 FYNNEI come from the germline V gene. V gave up 6 bases and J gave up 5 bases, with 13 bases separating them. The J gene is TRBJ1-2, the V gene TRBV2; maybe TRBD1 (5 bases). The sequence was collected from a man aged 55 to 69 with COVID-19, enrolled during active disease. Sequenced: peripheral blood. For the CDR3, the DNA is TGTGCCAGCAGGACAGACAGCCAGTATGGCTACACCTTC. It encodes CASRTDSQYGYTF.